This T cell receptor beta chain was observed in a study of blood T cells in healthy people across ages. Points from the study as a whole: Among T cells, TCR beta diversity per million cells dropped roughly linearly as age rose.

The study recruited healthy Caucasian donors from Russia who were aged about 6 to 90. Each donor's blood draw was around 9.2 milliliters of peripheral blood. The use of a sample-barcoded 5' primer and a J-beta primer mix characterized a second PCR of roughly 6 to 12 cycles. Via MiXCR, TCRdb re-called the 5' RACE reads, giving one row per CDR3 protein. The table has 600,000 or so distinct CDR3 sequences, roughly 30% seen once. Notes on this clonotype: The antigen remains unidentified.

The CDR3 has 14 amino acids. Germline V gene sequence: CDR1 SGHDT, CDR2 YYEEEE. The ends were cut back, 4 bases at V and 3 bases at J, with 12 bases in the middle. The V and J genes are TRBV5-6 and TRBJ2-3; maybe TRBD1 (6 bases). The material sequenced was blood. The TCR was taken from a woman older than 75 in good health. The CDR3 coding sequence is TGTGCCAGCAGCGAAAACAGGGAGACAGATACGCAGTATTTT. Protein: CASSENRETDTQYF.